The clone carrying this T cell receptor (beta chain) was counted many times. The sample is drawn from a study of identical twins. Unique molecular identifiers were in the cDNA, with template-switch universal primer binding. MiXCR, applied by TCRdb to the 5' RACE reads, yields one record per CDR3 protein. Altogether more than 400,000 distinct CDR3 sequences are present, roughly 15% being singletons, with the ten largest covering about 0.47%. In every case, the donor was a healthy Caucasian. The CDR3 spans 12 residues. V was shortened by 8 bases and J by 8 bases, with 15 bases between the two germline ends. Germline CDR1 and CDR2: MDHEN and SYDVKM. The sample was also linked to a second study, of yellow fever vaccine responses in identical twins.

The TCR originated in a woman aged 18-29 years in good health. V gene TRBV28 combines with J gene TRBJ1-2; possible D gene TRBD1, 5 bases. Specimen: CD4+ T cells sorted from blood. CDR3 coding DNA: TGTGCCAGCGCAGGGCCAGAAAGAGGCTACACCTTC. Translating gives CASAGPERGYTF.